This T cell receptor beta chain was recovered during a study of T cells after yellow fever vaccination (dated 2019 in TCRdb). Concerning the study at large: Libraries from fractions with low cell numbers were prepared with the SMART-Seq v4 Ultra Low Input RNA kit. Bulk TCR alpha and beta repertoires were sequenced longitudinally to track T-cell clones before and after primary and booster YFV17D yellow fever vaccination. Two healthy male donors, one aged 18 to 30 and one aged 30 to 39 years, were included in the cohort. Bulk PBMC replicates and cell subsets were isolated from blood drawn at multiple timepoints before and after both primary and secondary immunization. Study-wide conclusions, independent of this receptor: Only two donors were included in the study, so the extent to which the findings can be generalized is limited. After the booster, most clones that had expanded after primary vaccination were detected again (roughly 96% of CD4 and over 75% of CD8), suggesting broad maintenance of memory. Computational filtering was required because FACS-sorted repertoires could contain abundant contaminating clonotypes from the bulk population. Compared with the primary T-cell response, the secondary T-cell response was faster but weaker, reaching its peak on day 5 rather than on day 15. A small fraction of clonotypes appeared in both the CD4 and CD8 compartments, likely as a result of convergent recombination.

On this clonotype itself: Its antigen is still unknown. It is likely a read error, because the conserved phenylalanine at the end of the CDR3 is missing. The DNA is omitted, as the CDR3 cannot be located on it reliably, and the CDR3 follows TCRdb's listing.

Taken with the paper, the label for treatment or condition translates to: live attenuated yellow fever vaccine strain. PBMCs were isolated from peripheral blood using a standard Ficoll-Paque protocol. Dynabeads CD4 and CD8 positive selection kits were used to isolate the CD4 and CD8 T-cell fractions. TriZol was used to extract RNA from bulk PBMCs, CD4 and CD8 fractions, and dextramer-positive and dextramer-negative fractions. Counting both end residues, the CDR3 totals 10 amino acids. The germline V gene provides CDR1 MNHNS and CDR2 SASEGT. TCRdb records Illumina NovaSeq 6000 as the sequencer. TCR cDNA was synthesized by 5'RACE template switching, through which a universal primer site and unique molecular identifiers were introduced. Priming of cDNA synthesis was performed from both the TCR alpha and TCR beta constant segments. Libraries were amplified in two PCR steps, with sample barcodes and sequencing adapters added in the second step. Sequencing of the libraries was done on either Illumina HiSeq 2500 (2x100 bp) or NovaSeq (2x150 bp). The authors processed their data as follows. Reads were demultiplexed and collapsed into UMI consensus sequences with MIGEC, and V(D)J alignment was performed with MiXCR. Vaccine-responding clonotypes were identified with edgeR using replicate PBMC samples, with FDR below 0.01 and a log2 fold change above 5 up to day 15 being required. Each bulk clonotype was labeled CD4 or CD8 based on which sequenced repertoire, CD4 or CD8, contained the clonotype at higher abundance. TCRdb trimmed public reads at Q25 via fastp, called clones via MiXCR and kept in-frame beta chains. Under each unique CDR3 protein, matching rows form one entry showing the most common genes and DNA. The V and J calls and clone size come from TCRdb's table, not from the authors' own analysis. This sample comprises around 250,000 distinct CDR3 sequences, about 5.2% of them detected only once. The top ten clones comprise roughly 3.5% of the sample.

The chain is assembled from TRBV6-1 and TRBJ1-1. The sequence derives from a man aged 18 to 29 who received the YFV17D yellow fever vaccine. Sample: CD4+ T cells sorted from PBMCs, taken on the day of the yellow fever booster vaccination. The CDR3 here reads CASSEGRMPS.